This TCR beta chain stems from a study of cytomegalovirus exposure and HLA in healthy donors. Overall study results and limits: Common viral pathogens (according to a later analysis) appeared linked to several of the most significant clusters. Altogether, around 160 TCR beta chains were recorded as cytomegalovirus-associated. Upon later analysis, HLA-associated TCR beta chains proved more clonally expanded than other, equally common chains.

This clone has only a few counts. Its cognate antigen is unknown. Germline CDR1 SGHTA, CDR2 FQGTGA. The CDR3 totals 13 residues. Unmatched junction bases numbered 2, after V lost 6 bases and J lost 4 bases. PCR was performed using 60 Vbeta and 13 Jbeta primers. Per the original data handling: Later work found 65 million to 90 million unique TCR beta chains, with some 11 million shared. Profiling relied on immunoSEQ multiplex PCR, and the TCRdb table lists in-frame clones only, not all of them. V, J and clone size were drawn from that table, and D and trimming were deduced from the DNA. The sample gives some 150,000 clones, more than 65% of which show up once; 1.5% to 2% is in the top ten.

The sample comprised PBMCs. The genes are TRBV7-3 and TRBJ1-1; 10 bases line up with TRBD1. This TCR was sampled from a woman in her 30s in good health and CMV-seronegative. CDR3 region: CASRRTGGTEAFF. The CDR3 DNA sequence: TGTGCCAGCAGGAGGACAGGGGGCACTGAAGCTTTCTTT.